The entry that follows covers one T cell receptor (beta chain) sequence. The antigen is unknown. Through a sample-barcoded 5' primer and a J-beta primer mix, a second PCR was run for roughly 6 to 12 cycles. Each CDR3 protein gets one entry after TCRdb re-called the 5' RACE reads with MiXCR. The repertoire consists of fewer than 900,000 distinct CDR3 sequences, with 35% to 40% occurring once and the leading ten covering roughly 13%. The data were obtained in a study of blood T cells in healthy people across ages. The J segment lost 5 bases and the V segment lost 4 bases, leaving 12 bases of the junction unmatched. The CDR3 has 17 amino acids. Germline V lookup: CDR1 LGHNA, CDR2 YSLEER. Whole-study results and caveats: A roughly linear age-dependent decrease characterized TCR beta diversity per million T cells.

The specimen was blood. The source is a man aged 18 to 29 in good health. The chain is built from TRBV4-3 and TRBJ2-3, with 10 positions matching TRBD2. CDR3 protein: CASSPERRTSGKDTQYF. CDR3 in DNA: TGCGCCAGCAGCCCAGAAAGAAGGACTAGCGGTAAAGATACGCAGTATTTT.